The present TCR beta chain was sequenced within a study of graft-versus-host responses after intestinal transplantation. At the level of the study: Each of the recipients got a multivisceral, liver-intestinal, or isolated intestinal transplant. General study results and limits: Ileal or blood samples showed some GvH clones first, and such clones were also found in recipient marrow. Allograft graft-versus-host to host-versus-graft clonal ratios ran high in patients with graft-donor T cell macrochimerism. Levels of circulating GvH clones at their peak were associated with early post-transplant HvG declines.

The table came from immunoSEQ multiplex PCR; TCRdb's copy has only in-frame clones and leaves some out. The sample carries 21,000 or so clones, 80% to 90% recorded once. This clone was detected only a few times. The antigen remains undetermined. Between the trimmed V and J ends, which lost 5 bases and 10 bases, there was a span of 6 bases. Looked up from germline, CDR1 is SGHNT and CDR2 is YENEEA. The CDR3 sequence is 10 residues long. This receptor was taken from a human patient who received an intestinal transplant, so some T cells may come from the graft donor. The sample consisted of PBMCs, taken roughly 64 days after intestinal transplantation. This chain connects TRBV11-3 to TRBJ2-1; D is perhaps TRBD2 (6 bases). The CDR3: CASSGGEQFF. CDR3 nucleotides: TGTGCCAGCAGCGGGGGGGAGCAGTTCTTC.